This entry describes one T cell receptor (beta chain). The authors plated some 200,000 CFSE-labeled responder cells with some 200,000 irradiated, violet-dye-labeled stimulator cells. This CDR3 contains 12 residues. Germline-derived CDR1 and CDR2 are SGHAT and FQDESV (reference sequence). V was trimmed by 4 bases and J by 3 bases, leaving 7 bases between them. Profiling relied on immunoSEQ multiplex PCR, and the TCRdb table lists in-frame clones only, not all of them. The top ten hold roughly 1.4% of the sample, which has tens of thousands of clones, around 47% seen once. The sample originates from a study of graft-versus-host responses after intestinal transplantation. Study summary: Multivisceral, liver-intestinal, or isolated intestinal transplants were given to recipients. Overall study results and limits: Some GvH clones were seen earlier in gut or blood, suggesting intestinal origin.

The chain is built from TRBV11-1 and TRBJ2-7; D uncertain. The TCR sequence derives from a human patient who was an organ donor for intestinal transplantation. The sequencing here drew on alloreactive CD8+ T cells from a mixed lymphocyte reaction culture, taken before transplantation. The subset was: CFSE-low proliferating T cells sorted from approximately 6-day pre-transplant mixed lymphocyte reaction (GvH or HvG direction). CDR3 in DNA: TGTGCCAGCAGCTCCAACAGCTACGAGCAGTACTTC. Translating gives CASSSNSYEQYF.